The T cell receptor beta chain described here comes from a study of blood T cell repertoires in COVID-19. The CDR3 sequence is 14 residues long. The V end was cut by 1 base, the J end by 6 bases, with 12 bases between. Germline V gives CDR1 SGHVS, CDR2 FNYEAQ. Sequenced by immunoSEQ multiplex PCR; TCRdb stores in-frame clones only, minus some. The repertoire consists of some 140,000 clones, with more than 80% occurring once and the leading ten covering under 0.6%. This receptor was taken from a man aged 45-65 years with acute or convalescent COVID-19. What was sequenced was peripheral blood. V gene TRBV7-6 combines with J gene TRBJ2-5; weak D call: TRBD2 (7 bases). CDR3 nucleotide sequence: TGTGCCAGCAGCTTAGGGAGGGGGGGAAAGACCCAGTACTTC. Translating it yields CASSLGRGGKTQYF. Complete variable domain (other parts from reference TRBV7-6 and TRBJ2-5): GAGVSQSPRYKVTKRGQDVALRCDPISGHVSLYWYRQALGQGPEFLTYFNYEAQQDKSGLPNDRFSAERPEGSISTLTIQRTEQRDSAMYRCASSLGRGGKTQYFGPGTRLLVL.